This record looks at one T cell receptor (beta chain) sequence and its context. Its antigen is not known. This sample was included in a study of cytomegalovirus exposure and HLA in healthy donors. Overall study findings and caveats: TRBV6-2, TRBV6-3 and some other V segments were excluded as indistinguishable. Fewer N-insertions (relative to the roughly 660-donor mean) were reportedly seen in an Asian-associated ancestry cluster in a later analysis.

The PCR used 60 Vbeta and 13 Jbeta primers. The protocol was immunoSEQ multiplex PCR, while the TCRdb copy is restricted to in-frame clones and leaves out a portion. The sample comprises roughly 170,000 clones, approximately 71% of which are singletons, and approximately 1.5% rests with the top ten. Germline V CDR1 and CDR2: MNHNY, SVGAGI (reference sequence). The V gene lost 6 bases and the J gene lost 5 bases, with 11 bases spanning the gap. The CDR3 length is 12 residues. This sequence originates from a girl aged 5-17 years in good health and CMV-seronegative. Sequencing was carried out using PBMCs. This rearrangement joins TRBV6-6 to TRBJ2-7, with a weak D call TRBD2 (5 bases). CDR3 in DNA: TGTGCCAGCAGACTAGGGTCCAACGAGCAGTACTTC. It translates to CASRLGSNEQYF.